Below are 9 T cell receptor beta chains sequenced from a single sample in a study of blood T cell repertoires in COVID-19. Here immunoSEQ multiplex PCR was the method, and the copy in TCRdb shows in-frame clones only, minus some. The sample gives 190,000 or so clones, roughly nine tenths of which show up once; about 0.81% is in the top ten. Sequencing used peripheral blood. The receptors stem from a woman aged 70-85 years with acute or convalescent COVID-19.

The chain couples TRBV5-1 to TRBJ2-7; the match to TRBD1 covers 9 bases. This CDR3 contains 12 residues. CDR1 and CDR2 from the germline V gene are SGHRS and YFSETQ. V lost 4 bases to trimming and J lost 7 bases; unmatched junction nucleotides: 3. The CDR3, as DNA: TGCGCCAGCAGCCATGACAGGGGGGAGCAGTACTTC. Protein product: CASSHDRGEQYF.

The rearrangement uses TRBV12-5 and TRBJ1-2; 10 bases are a match to TRBD1. This CDR3 is 15 amino acids long. V lost 5 bases to trimming and J lost 8 bases; unmatched junction nucleotides: 11. Germline V CDR1 and CDR2: LGHNT, FRNRAP. CDR3 region: CASGPGPGTGVGYTF. CDR3 coding DNA: TGTGCTAGTGGTCCAGGTCCCGGGACAGGGGTCGGCTACACCTTC. Supplemented by reference TRBV12-5 and TRBJ1-2, the full variable domain reads DARVTQTPRHKVTEMGQEVTMRCQPILGHNTVFWYRQTMMQGLELLAYFRNRAPLDDSGMPKDRFSAEMPDATLATLKIQPSEPRDSAVYFCASGPGPGTGVGYTFGSGTRLTVV.

This clone was recorded a few times. J is TRBJ1-1 and V is TRBV15; D remains unclear. With 0 bases removed from V and 1 base from J, the gap between germline ends came to 6 bases. Germline V gives CDR1 LNHNV, CDR2 YYDKDF (reference sequence). There are 14 residues in the CDR3. Written as DNA, the CDR3 is TGTGCCACCAGCAGAGATTTCGGGAACACTGAAGCTTTCTTT. It yields the protein CATSRDFGNTEAFF.

The chain employs TRBV24-1 and TRBJ2-1; 10 nucleotides agree with TRBD2. Losses at the gene ends were 4 bases for V and 5 bases for J; bases not matched to a gene: 7. Germline V gene data show CDR1 as KGHDR and CDR2 as SFDVKD. The CDR3 runs 16 residues. The CDR3 loop is CATSESSGSHHNEQFF. As DNA, the CDR3 is TGTGCCACCAGTGAATCTAGCGGGAGTCATCACAATGAGCAGTTCTTC.

The V and J genes are TRBV5-5 and TRBJ1-1, with a possible D match to TRBD1 (5 bases). Germline lookup yields CDR1 SGHKS and CDR2 YYEKEE (reference sequence). CDR3 length: 14 residues. Trimming took 2 bases from V and 2 from J, leaving 10 bases between them. The DNA for the CDR3 is TGTGCCAGCAGCTTCGCAGGGCCAAACACTGAAGCTTTCTTT. This encodes CASSFAGPNTEAFF.

The chain joins TRBV6-5 to TRBJ1-5, with 8 bases that match TRBD1. CDR1 is MNHEY and CDR2 is SVGAGI in the germline V gene. V was clipped by 6 bases and J by 2 bases; unmatched bases: 6. The CDR3 is made up of 15 amino acids. Written as DNA, the CDR3 is TGTGCCAGCAGGACAGGGGTCGGGGGCAATCAGCCCCAGCATTTT. Residues: CASRTGVGGNQPQHF.

The rearrangement joins TRBV6-1 to TRBJ1-5; 8 nucleotides align to TRBD1. Per germline, CDR1 MNHNS and CDR2 SASEGT. The CDR3 totals 14 residues. Unmatched junction bases numbered 4, after V lost 3 bases and J lost 6 bases. The CDR3 protein is CASSESGGGQPQHF. In nucleotides, the CDR3 is TGTGCCAGCAGTGAGTCAGGGGGCGGTCAGCCCCAGCATTTT.

CDR3 amino acids: CASSNWGGSSYEQYF. The CDR3 DNA reads TGTGCCAGCAGCAATTGGGGGGGGAGCTCCTACGAGCAGTACTTC. V usage is TRBV6-5 and J usage is TRBJ2-7; 7 positions agree with TRBD2. This CDR3 is built from 15 residues. In germline, CDR1 is MNHEY, CDR2 SVGAGI. With 6 bases clipped from V and 0 bases from J, the junction kept 8 bases outside the gene matches.

The J gene is TRBJ1-5, the V gene TRBV28; the D is unclear. V was clipped by 6 bases and J by 2 bases, with 11 bases between them. From germline, CDR1 is MDHEN and CDR2 SYDVKM. There are 14 residues in the CDR3. CDR3 DNA: TGTGCCAGCAGCCCAGTCGATCGCAATCAGCCCCAGCATTTT. Protein product: CASSPVDRNQPQHF.